This T cell receptor beta chain emerged from a study of T cell repertoires in cytomegalovirus infection. Study-level background: Evidence of both CMV infection and a matching HLA type came from public TCR beta signatures. Findings and limits, study-wide: Cumulative frequency (of public TCR beta family members) identified carriers of CMV plus the relevant HLA. Dominant in the ex vivo response were TCR beta clonotypes restricted by HLA-C and specific for CMV.

For this clonotype: Its target is unknown.

The CDR3 runs to 15 residues. CDR1 is MDHEN, CDR2 SYDVKM, per germline. The ends lost 4 bases at V and 6 bases at J; junction bases unmatched: 8. TCRdb analysed the reads with MiXCR anew, one entry per CDR3 protein. Of around 120,000 distinct CDR3 sequences in the sample, approximately 24% are singletons; the top ten hold roughly 35%. Sequencing was performed on PBMCs, sequenced either directly or after in vitro stimulation (not recorded which). The clonotype originates from a human donor in good health (CMV status not recorded). Some clones in this sample may be carry-over from other donors' samples. This rearrangement joins TRBV28 to TRBJ2-5; 10 positions match TRBD2. As DNA, the CDR3 is TGTGCCAGCAGTTCGAGCGGGAGGGCTCGGAAGACCCAGTACTTC. Translated: CASSSSGRARKTQYF.